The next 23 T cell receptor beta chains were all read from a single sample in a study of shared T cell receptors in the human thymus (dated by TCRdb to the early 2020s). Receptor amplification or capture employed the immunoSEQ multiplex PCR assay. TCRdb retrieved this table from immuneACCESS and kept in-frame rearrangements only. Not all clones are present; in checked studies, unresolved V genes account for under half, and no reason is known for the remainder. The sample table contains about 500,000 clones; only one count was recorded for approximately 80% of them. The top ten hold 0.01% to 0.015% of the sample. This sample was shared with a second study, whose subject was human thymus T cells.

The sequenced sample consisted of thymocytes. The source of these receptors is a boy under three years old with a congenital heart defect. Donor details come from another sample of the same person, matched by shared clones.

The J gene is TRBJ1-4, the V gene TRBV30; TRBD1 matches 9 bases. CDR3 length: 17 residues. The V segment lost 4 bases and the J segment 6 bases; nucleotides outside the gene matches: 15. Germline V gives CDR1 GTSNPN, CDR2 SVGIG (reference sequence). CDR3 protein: CAWTPRDREFEHEKLFF. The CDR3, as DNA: TGTGCCTGGACCCCCCGGGACAGGGAGTTTGAGCATGAAAAACTGTTTTTT.

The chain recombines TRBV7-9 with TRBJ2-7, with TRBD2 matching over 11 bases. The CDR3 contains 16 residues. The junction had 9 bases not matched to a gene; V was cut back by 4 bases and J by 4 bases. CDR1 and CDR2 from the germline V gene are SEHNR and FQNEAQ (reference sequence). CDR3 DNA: TGTGCCAGCAGCTGGAAAGCTAGCGGGAGGATTTACGAGCAGTACTTC. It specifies CASSWKASGRIYEQYF.

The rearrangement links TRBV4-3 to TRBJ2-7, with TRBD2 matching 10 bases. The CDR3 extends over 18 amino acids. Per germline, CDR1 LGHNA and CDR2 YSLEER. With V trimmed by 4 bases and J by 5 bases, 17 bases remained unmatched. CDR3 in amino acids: CASSRDWESGTSVDEQYF. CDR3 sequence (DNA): TGCGCCAGCAGCCGCGACTGGGAAAGCGGGACTAGCGTCGACGAGCAGTACTTC.

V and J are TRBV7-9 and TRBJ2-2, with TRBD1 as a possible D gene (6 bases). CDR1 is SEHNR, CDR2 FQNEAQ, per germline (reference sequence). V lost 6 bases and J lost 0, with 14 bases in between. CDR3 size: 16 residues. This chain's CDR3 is CASSQGYRANTGELFF. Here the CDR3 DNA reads TGTGCCAGCAGTCAAGGCTACAGGGCGAACACCGGGGAGCTGTTTTTT.

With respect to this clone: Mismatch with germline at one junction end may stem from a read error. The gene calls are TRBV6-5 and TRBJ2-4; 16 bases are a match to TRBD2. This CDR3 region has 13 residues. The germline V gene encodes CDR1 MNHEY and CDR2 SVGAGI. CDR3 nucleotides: TGTGCCAGCGGGACTAGCGGGAGGGCCGTATATCACTTC. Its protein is CASGTSGRAVYHF.

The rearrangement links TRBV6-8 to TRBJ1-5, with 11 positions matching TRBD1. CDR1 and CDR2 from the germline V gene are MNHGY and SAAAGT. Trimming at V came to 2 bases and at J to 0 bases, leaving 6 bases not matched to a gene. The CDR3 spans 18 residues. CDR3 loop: CASSYRGTGGYSNQPQHF. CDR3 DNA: TGTGCCAGCAGTTACAGAGGGACAGGGGGGTATAGCAATCAGCCCCAGCATTTT.

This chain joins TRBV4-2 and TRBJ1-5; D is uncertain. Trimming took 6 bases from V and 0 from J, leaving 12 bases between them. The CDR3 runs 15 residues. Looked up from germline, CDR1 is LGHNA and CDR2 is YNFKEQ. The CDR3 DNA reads TGTGCCAGCAGGGGAGAAGCTTATAGCAATCAGCCCCAGCATTTT. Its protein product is CASRGEAYSNQPQHF.

As DNA, the CDR3 is TGTGCCAGCAGCCATCCCGGGGGGGGTCCTAACTATGGCTACACCTTC. This codes for CASSHPGGGPNYGYTF. J is TRBJ1-2 and V is TRBV5-5, with D maybe TRBD1 (5 bases). The CDR3 loop spans 16 amino acids. Looked up from germline, CDR1 is SGHKS and CDR2 is YYEKEE (reference sequence). Trimming stripped 4 bases from V and 0 bases from J, with 16 bases between.

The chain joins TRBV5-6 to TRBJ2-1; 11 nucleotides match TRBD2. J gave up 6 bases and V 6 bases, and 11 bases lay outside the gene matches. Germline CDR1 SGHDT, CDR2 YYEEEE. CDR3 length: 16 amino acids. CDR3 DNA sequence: TGTGCCAGCACCCATTGGGGGACTAGCGGTTGCAATGAGCAGTTCTTC. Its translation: CASTHWGTSGCNEQFF.

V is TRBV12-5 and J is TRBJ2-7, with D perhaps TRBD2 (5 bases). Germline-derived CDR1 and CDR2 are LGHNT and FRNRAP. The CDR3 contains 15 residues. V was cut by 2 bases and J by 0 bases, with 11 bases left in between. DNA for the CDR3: TGTGCTAGTGGTTTGAGAACAGAGGGCTCCTACGAGCAGTACTTC. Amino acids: CASGLRTEGSYEQYF.

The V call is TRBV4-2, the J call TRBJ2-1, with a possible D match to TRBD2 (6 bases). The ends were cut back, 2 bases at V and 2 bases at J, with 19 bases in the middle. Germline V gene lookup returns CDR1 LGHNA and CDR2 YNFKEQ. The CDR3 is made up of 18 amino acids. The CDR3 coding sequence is TGTGCCAGCAGCCAACCCTCCGGCGTGGGCGGGGCCTACAATGAGCAGTTCTTC. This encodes CASSQPSGVGGAYNEQFF.

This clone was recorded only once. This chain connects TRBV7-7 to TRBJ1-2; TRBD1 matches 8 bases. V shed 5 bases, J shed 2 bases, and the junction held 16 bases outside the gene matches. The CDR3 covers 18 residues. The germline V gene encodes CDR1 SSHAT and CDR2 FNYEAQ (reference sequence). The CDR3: CASSAIGQGAPLNYGYTF. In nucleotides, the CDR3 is TGTGCCAGCAGCGCAATAGGGCAGGGGGCACCCCTGAACTATGGCTACACCTTC.

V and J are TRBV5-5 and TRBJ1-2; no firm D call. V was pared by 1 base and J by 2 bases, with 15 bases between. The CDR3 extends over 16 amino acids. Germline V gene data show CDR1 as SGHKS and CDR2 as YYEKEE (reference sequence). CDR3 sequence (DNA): TGTGCCAGCAGCTTGAGCGGGAGGATCCCCAACTATGGCTACACCTTC. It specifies CASSLSGRIPNYGYTF.

CDR3 loop: CASSDSPGLVNEQFF. CDR3 in DNA: TGTGCCAGCAGTGACTCTCCGGGACTAGTAAATGAGCAGTTCTTC. The rearrangement uses TRBV6-4 and TRBJ2-1, with 8 bases fitting TRBD2. Per the germline V gene, CDR1 is MRHNA and CDR2 is SNTAGT. The J segment lost 7 bases and the V segment lost 0 bases, leaving 5 bases of the junction unmatched. The CDR3 is 15 amino acids.

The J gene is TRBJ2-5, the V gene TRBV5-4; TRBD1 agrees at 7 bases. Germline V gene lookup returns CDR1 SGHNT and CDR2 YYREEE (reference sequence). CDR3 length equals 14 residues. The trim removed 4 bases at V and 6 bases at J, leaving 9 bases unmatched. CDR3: CASSPRQGIQTQYF. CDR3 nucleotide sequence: TGTGCCAGCAGCCCAAGACAGGGCATCCAGACCCAGTACTTC.

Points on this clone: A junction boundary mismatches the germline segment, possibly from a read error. The CDR3: CSAEPGLAGSETQYF. The CDR3, as DNA: TGCAGCGCTGAACCCGGACTAGCGGGATCCGAGACCCAGTACTTC. This rearrangement joins TRBV29-1 to TRBJ2-5; 12 bases match TRBD2. The CDR3 consists of 15 residues. Germline V CDR1 and CDR2: SQVTM, ANQGSEA.

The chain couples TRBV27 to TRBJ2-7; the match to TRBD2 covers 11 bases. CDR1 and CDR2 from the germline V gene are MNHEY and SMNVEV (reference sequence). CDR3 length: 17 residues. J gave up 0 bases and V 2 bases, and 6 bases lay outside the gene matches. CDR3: CASSLTSGSFPSYEQYF. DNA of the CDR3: TGTGCCAGCAGTTTAACTAGCGGGAGTTTCCCCTCCTACGAGCAGTACTTC.

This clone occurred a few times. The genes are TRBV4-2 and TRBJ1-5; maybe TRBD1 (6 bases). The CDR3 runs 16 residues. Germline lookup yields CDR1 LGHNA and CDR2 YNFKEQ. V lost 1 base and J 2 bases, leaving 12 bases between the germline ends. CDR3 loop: CASSQGQAPRNQPQHF. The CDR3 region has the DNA TGTGCCAGCAGCCAAGGACAGGCCCCGCGCAATCAGCCCCAGCATTTT.

The CDR3: CASSYGLSNEQFF. The CDR3 DNA follows: TGTGCCAGCAGTTACGGACTATCCAATGAGCAGTTCTTC. The rearrangement joins TRBV6-6 to TRBJ2-1; perhaps TRBD2 as D (6 bases). The CDR3 extends over 13 amino acids. The germline V gene encodes CDR1 MNHNY and CDR2 SVGAGI (reference sequence). V was shortened by 2 bases and J by 6 bases, with 8 bases between the two germline ends.

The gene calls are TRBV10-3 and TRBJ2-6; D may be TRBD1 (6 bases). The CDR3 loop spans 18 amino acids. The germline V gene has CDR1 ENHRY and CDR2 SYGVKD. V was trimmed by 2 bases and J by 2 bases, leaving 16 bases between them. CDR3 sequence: CAISEGPGHPPGANVLTF. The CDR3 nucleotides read TGTGCCATCAGTGAGGGGCCGGGACACCCCCCTGGGGCCAACGTCCTGACTTTC.

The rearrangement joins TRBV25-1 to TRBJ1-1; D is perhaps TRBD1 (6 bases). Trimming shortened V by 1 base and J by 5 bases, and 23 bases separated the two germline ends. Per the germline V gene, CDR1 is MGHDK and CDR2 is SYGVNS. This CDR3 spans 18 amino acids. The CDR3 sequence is CASSESPPGRRGLTEAFF. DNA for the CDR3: TGTGCCAGCAGTGAATCCCCCCCCGGGCGTAGGGGGTTGACTGAAGCTTTCTTT.

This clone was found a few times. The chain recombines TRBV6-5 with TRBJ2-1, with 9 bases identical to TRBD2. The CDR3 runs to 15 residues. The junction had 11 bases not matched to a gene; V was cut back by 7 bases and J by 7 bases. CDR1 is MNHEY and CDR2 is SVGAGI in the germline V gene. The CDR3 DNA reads TGTGCCAGCACCCCAAAAGCGGGAGGACAGAATGAGCAGTTCTTC. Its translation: CASTPKAGGQNEQFF.

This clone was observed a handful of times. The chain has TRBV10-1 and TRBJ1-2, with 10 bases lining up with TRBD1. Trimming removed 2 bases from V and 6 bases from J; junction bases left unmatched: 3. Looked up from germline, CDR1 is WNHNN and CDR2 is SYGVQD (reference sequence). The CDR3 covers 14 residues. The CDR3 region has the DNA TGCGCCAGCAGTGAGAGTGGACAGGGGGATGGCTACACCTTC. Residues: CASSESGQGDGYTF.